These 10 T cell receptor beta chains originate from one sample sequenced in a study of cytomegalovirus exposure and HLA in healthy donors. Clones were sequenced by immunoSEQ multiplex PCR, and TCRdb holds only the in-frame ones, with some missing. The top ten clones hold under 6.5% of a sample with 55,000 to 65,000 clones, around 95% of them seen once. Material for sequencing was PBMCs. The origin of the receptors is a woman aged 18-30 years in good health and CMV-seropositive.

In its sample, this clone was seen once. The CDR3 here is CASSTQIGTGRYGYTF. In DNA form, the CDR3 reads TGTGCCAGCAGCACCCAAATAGGGACAGGGCGTTATGGCTACACCTTC. The chain carries TRBV7-8 and TRBJ1-2, with 9 nucleotides matching TRBD1. Trimming cost V 5 bases and J 5 bases; bases outside gene matches: 12. This CDR3 has 16 amino acids. CDR1 is SGHVS, CDR2 FQNEAQ, per germline. Using reference TRBV7-8 and TRBJ1-2 for the parts outside the CDR3, the full variable domain is GAGVSQSPRYKVAKRGQDVALRCDPISGHVSLFWYQQALGQGPEFLTYFQNEAQLDKSGLPSDRFFAERPEGSVSTLKIQRTQQEDSAVYLCASSTQIGTGRYGYTFGSGTRLTVV.

The chain combines TRBV6-1 with TRBJ1-5; no definite D call. Trimming stripped 5 bases from V and 7 bases from J, with 12 bases between. There are 13 residues in the CDR3. Germline loops: CDR1 MNHNS, CDR2 SASEGT. Here the CDR3 reads CASSYGHRQPQHF. In DNA, the CDR3 is TGTGCCAGCAGTTATGGGCACAGACAGCCCCAGCATTTT.

The chain uses TRBV5-1 and TRBJ2-5; TRBD1 might be the D (6 bases). Deletions cut 4 bases from V and 4 bases from J, with 14 bases between. The CDR3 is made up of 14 amino acids. The germline gives CDR1 SGHRS, CDR2 YFSETQ. This CDR3 reads CASSPDRQTETQYF. CDR3 sequence (DNA): TGCGCCAGCAGCCCAGACAGGCAAACAGAGACCCAGTACTTC.

J is TRBJ2-7 and V is TRBV18; 8 bases fit TRBD2. CDR1 is KGHSH, CDR2 LQKENI, per germline. CDR3 length: 14 residues. Unmatched junction bases numbered 5, after V lost 2 bases and J lost 5 bases. The CDR3 protein is CASSPGTSSNEQYF. The CDR3 nucleotides read TGTGCCAGCTCACCAGGGACTAGTTCGAACGAGCAGTACTTC.

The J gene is TRBJ1-1, the V gene TRBV30; 7 nucleotides agree with TRBD1. CDR3 length: 14 amino acids. Per the germline V gene, CDR1 is GTSNPN and CDR2 is SVGIG (reference sequence). The V segment lost 3 bases and the J segment 0 bases; nucleotides outside the gene matches: 4. CDR3 nucleotides: TGTGCCTGGAGCAAGGGGGCCATGAACACTGAAGCTTTCTTT. Translating gives CAWSKGAMNTEAFF. The variable domain in full, with the rest retrieved from reference TRBV30 and TRBJ1-1, is SQTIHQWPATLVQPVGSPLSLECTVEGTSNPNLYWYRQAAGRGLQLLFYSVGIGQISSEVPQNLSASRPQDRQFILSSKKLLLSDSGFYLCAWSKGAMNTEAFFGQGTRLTVV.

The gene calls are TRBV27 and TRBJ2-1; TRBD2 matches 12 bases. This CDR3 region has 16 residues. Germline trimming cut 3 bases from V and 9 bases from J; bases unmatched to any gene: 9. Germline assignment: CDR1 MNHEY and CDR2 SMNVEV (reference sequence). The CDR3 DNA reads TGTGCCAGCAGTTTCTCGACTAGCGGGAGAGCGGGTGAGCAGTTCTTC. Its translation is CASSFSTSGRAGEQFF.

V and J are TRBV18 and TRBJ1-5; possibly TRBD1 for D (5 bases). The CDR3 consists of 14 residues. Trimming removed 6 bases at V and 5 bases at J, with 14 bases between. CDR1 and CDR2 from the germline V gene are KGHSH and LQKENI. CDR3 protein: CASSGGPGDQPQHF. The CDR3 DNA is TGTGCCAGCTCCGGGGGACCGGGGGATCAGCCCCAGCATTTT.

V usage is TRBV6-1 and J usage is TRBJ2-7; 7 bases are a match to TRBD1. Germline loops: CDR1 MNHNS, CDR2 SASEGT. The CDR3 is 15 amino acids. V gave up 10 bases and J gave up 7 bases; unmatched junction bases: 19. The chain's CDR3 is CATKTRTGEWGEQYF. For the CDR3, the DNA is TGTGCCACTAAGACGAGGACAGGTGAATGGGGGGAGCAGTACTTC.

The rearrangement joins TRBV19 to TRBJ2-7; D possibly corresponds to TRBD2 (6 bases). The CDR3 sequence is 15 residues long. Germline V gene data show CDR1 as LNHDA and CDR2 as SQIVND (reference sequence). V lost 4 bases to trimming and J lost 0 bases, with 13 bases between them. CDR3 sequence reads: CASSTGPGSSYEQYF. The CDR3 nucleotides read TGTGCCAGTAGTACGGGACCCGGGAGCTCCTACGAGCAGTACTTC.

This chain joins TRBV6-1 and TRBJ2-1, with 8 bases lining up with TRBD2. This CDR3 is 15 amino acids long. V lost 2 bases and J lost 9; bases outside the gene matches: 9. Germline V CDR1 and CDR2: MNHNS, SASEGT. CDR3 in DNA: TGTGCCAGCAGTGAAAGAGCGGGAGCTGTCGGTGAGCAGTTCTTC. Protein sequence: CASSERAGAVGEQFF.